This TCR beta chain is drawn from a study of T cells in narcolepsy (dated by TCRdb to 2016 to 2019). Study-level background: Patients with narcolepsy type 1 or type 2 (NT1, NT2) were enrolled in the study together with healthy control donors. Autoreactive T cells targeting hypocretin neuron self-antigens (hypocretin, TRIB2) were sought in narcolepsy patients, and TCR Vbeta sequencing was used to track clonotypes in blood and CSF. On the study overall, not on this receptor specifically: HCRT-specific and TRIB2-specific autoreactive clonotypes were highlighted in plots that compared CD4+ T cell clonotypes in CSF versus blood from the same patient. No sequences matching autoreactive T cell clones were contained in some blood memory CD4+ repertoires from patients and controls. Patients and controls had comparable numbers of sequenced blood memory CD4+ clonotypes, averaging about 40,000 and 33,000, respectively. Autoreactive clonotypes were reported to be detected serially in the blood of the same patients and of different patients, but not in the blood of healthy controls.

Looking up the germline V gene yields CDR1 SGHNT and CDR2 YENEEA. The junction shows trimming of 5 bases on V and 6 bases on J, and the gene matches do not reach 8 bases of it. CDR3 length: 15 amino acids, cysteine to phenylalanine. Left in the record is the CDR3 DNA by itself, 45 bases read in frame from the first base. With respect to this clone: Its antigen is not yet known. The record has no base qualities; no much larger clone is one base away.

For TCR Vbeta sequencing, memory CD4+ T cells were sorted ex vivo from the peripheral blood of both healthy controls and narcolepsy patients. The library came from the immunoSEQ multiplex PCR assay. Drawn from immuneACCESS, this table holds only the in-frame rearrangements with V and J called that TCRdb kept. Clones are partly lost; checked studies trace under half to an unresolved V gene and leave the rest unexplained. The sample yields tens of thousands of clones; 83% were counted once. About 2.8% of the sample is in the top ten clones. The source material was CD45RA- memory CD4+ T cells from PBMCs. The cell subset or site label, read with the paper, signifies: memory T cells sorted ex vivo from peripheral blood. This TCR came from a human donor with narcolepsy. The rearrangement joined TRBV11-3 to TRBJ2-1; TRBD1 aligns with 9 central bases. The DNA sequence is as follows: TGTGCCAGCAGCCGTCGGACAGGGGATGTCAATGAGCAGTTCTTC. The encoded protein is CASSRRTGDVNEQFF. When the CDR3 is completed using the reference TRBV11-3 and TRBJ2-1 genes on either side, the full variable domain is EAGVVQSPRYKIIEKKQPVAFWCNPISGHNTLYWYLQNLGQGPELLIRYENEEAVDDSQLPKDRFSAERLKGVDSTLKIQPAELGDSAVYLCASSRRTGDVNEQFFGPGTRLTVL.